These 15 T cell receptor beta chains were sequenced from one sample in a study of OX40 agonist ivuxolimab in advanced cancers. Assay used: immunoSEQ multiplex PCR; TCRdb lists only in-frame clones, some missing. Found here are tens of thousands of clones, about 90% of them singletons; the top ten hold under 0.4%. Specimen: CD4+ or CD8+ T cells sorted from blood, collected in a trial of the OX40 agonist ivuxolimab. The receptors originated from an adult with an advanced solid tumor such as melanoma, head and neck, liver or kidney cancer.

This rearrangement joins TRBV18 to TRBJ2-7; 10 bases agree with TRBD1. CDR3 length: 12 amino acids. Germline V CDR1 and CDR2: KGHSH, LQKENI. V was pared by 8 bases and J by 7 bases, with 5 bases of the junction left unmatched. The CDR3 nucleotides read TGTGCCAGCCGGGGACAGGGGATTGAGCAGTACTTC. This translates into CASRGQGIEQYF.

The chain carries TRBV6-1 and TRBJ2-7; D gene uncertain. Between the trimmed V and J ends, which lost 5 bases and 6 bases, there was a span of 8 bases. Per germline, CDR1 MNHNS and CDR2 SASEGT. This CDR3 has 11 residues. The CDR3 DNA reads TGTGCCAGCAGTCGACGAGGCGAGCAGTACTTC. Translated, it gives CASSRRGEQYF.

The V call is TRBV27, the J call TRBJ1-5; D possibly corresponds to TRBD1 (6 bases). CDR1 is MNHEY, CDR2 SMNVEV, per germline (reference sequence). This CDR3 is built from 15 residues. V shed 5 bases and J shed 6 bases, with 17 bases lying between them. The CDR3 spells CASSDRTGRAQPQHF. In DNA, the CDR3 is TGTGCCAGCAGTGACCGTACAGGGCGGGCTCAGCCCCAGCATTTT.

This clone came up once. This chain joins TRBV28 and TRBJ1-2, with TRBD1 matching over 7 bases. The CDR3 consists of 14 residues. Germline CDR1 and CDR2: MDHEN and SYDVKM. The J segment lost 4 bases and the V segment lost 4 bases, leaving 6 bases of the junction unmatched. The CDR3 bases are TGTGCCAGCAGTTACAGGGGTTCGGGCTATGGCTACACCTTC. The encoded protein is CASSYRGSGYGYTF.

This chain uses TRBV10-3 with TRBJ1-5; the D gene is possibly TRBD1 (6 bases). Per the germline V gene, CDR1 is ENHRY and CDR2 is SYGVKD. Trimming cost V 4 bases and J 6 bases, with 7 bases left between them. The CDR3 is 12 amino acids. The CDR3 here is CAISVGGQPQHF. The CDR3 bases are TGTGCCATCAGTGTAGGGGGTCAGCCCCAGCATTTT.

The chain recombines TRBV25-1 with TRBJ2-7; 9 nucleotides match TRBD2. Germline V gene data show CDR1 as MGHDK and CDR2 as SYGVNS. The CDR3 totals 13 residues. The V gene end was trimmed by 7 bases and the J gene end by 2 bases; junction bases not matched to a gene: 3. Written as DNA, the CDR3 is TGTGCCAGCAAAGCTAGCGGGACCTACGAGCAGTACTTC. Its protein product is CASKASGTYEQYF.

The rearrangement links TRBV10-3 to TRBJ2-6, with D hard to call. Germline V gene sequence: CDR1 ENHRY, CDR2 SYGVKD. This CDR3 region has 14 residues. Trimming took 2 bases from V and 0 from J, leaving 2 bases between them. CDR3 DNA sequence: TGTGCCATCAGTGAGAGCTCTGGGGCCAACGTCCTGACTTTC. This sequence encodes CAISESSGANVLTF.

V usage is TRBV7-8 and J usage is TRBJ2-5, with a tentative D call TRBD2 (5 bases). V dropped 2 bases and J dropped 3 bases, with 7 bases sitting between them. The CDR3 length is 13 residues. Germline CDR1 reads SGHVS; CDR2 reads FQNEAQ. CDR3 loop: CASSLLAEETQYF. The CDR3 nucleotides are TGTGCCAGCAGCTTACTAGCCGAAGAGACCCAGTACTTC.

The chain links TRBV7-2 to TRBJ2-2; a possible D gene is TRBD2 (5 bases). Germline loops: CDR1 SGHTA, CDR2 FQGNSA. This CDR3 region has 16 residues. Trimming left V 4 bases short and J 4 bases short, with 16 bases between. The CDR3 nucleotides are TGTGCCAGCAGCTCACGGGGAGTTTCGGGCACCGGGGAGCTGTTTTTT. It yields the protein CASSSRGVSGTGELFF.

This clone has more than one count but fewer than ten. The rearrangement uses TRBV19 and TRBJ2-5, with D perhaps assigned TRBD1 or TRBD2 (5 bases each). This CDR3 is built from 14 residues. Germline V CDR1 and CDR2: LNHDA, SQIVND (reference sequence). V was shortened by 4 bases and J by 4 bases, with 13 bases between the two germline ends. The CDR3 DNA reads TGTGCCAGTAGTACCGGGGCCTGGATAGAGACCCAGTACTTC. Translating gives CASSTGAWIETQYF. Full variable domain (missing parts from reference TRBV19 and TRBJ2-5): DGGITQSPKYLFRKEGQNVTLSCEQNLNHDAMYWYRQDPGQGLRLIYYSQIVNDFQKGDIAEGYSVSREKKESFPLTVTSAQKNPTAFYLCASSTGAWIETQYFGPGTRLLVL.

This chain uses TRBV5-1 with TRBJ1-1; maybe TRBD1 (5 bases). Germline V gene lookup returns CDR1 SGHRS and CDR2 YFSETQ. V was pared by 0 bases and J by 5 bases, with 14 bases between. The CDR3 has 15 residues. CDR3 nucleotide sequence: TGCGCCAGCAGCTTGGGCGACGGGGGAGGGACTGAAGCTTTCTTT. Its protein is CASSLGDGGGTEAFF.

The chain carries TRBV18 and TRBJ2-5, with D unclear. The CDR3 is made up of 13 amino acids. The V end lost 1 base, the J end lost 5 bases, and 8 bases lay between the germline ends. Germline V gene data show CDR1 as KGHSH and CDR2 as LQKENI. The CDR3 reads CASSPLVGETQYF. DNA for the CDR3: TGTGCCAGCTCACCACTGGTAGGCGAGACCCAGTACTTC.

CDR3: CASNRGGAPNEQFF. Written as DNA, the CDR3 is TGTGCCAGCAATAGGGGCGGAGCACCCAATGAGCAGTTCTTC. The V call is TRBV6-1, the J call TRBJ2-1, with D perhaps matching TRBD1 (5 bases). The CDR3 is 14 amino acids. Trimming pared 7 bases from V and 6 bases from J, leaving 16 bases between. Germline V gene sequence: CDR1 MNHNS, CDR2 SASEGT.

The chain carries TRBV18 and TRBJ1-4, with a possible D match to TRBD1 (6 bases). V lost 2 bases and J 2 bases, leaving 15 bases between the germline ends. CDR3 length: 17 amino acids. Looked up from germline, CDR1 is KGHSH and CDR2 is LQKENI. The CDR3 region has the DNA TGTGCCAGCTCACCAGTTCGAAGGGGGACGACTAATGAAAAACTGTTTTTT. This translates into CASSPVRRGTTNEKLFF.

The chain couples TRBV15 to TRBJ1-5; D gene ambiguous. Germline V lookup: CDR1 LNHNV, CDR2 YYDKDF (reference sequence). With 0 bases removed from V and 4 bases from J, the gap between germline ends came to 13 bases. The CDR3 is made up of 16 amino acids. The DNA of the CDR3 is TGTGCCACCAGCAGAGATCTAAGTCCAGCAAATCAGCCCCAGCATTTT. Translating it yields CATSRDLSPANQPQHF.